Sequencing of this T cell receptor beta chain was carried out in a study of control samples from healthy donors and cancer patients. Repertoires were generated with immunoSEQ multiplex PCR, while TCRdb's copy carries only in-frame clones and drops some. The sample records roughly 100,000 clones, roughly nine tenths being singletons. The CDR3 spans 15 residues. Germline V CDR1 and CDR2: MNHEY, SMNVEV (reference sequence). Trimming left V 8 bases short and J 4 bases short, with 15 bases between. The chain employs TRBV27 and TRBJ1-6, with D perhaps TRBD1 (5 bases). Sequenced: blood. The receptor was derived from a woman aged 18-29 years in good health. The CDR3: CASQPGGAYNSPLHF. The CDR3 DNA reads TGTGCCAGCCAACCCGGGGGAGCTTATAATTCACCCCTCCACTTT.